The 20 T cell receptor beta chains below all came from one sample that was sequenced in a study of spatial heterogeneity in lung cancer (dated by TCRdb to between 2018 and 2021). This specimen's time point label, interpreted: sample taken at primary tumor resection. Whole RNA extracted from tumor and nontumor lung tissue, or from cryopreserved PBMC samples, was used for TCR sequencing without cell sorting. Library generation was performed with 5' RACE. The reads were generated on a NextSeq 500. TCRdb reanalyzed the raw reads on its own, using fastp at Q25 for trimming and MiXCR for clone calling, and kept in-frame beta chains. Under each unique CDR3 protein, matching rows form one entry showing the most common genes and DNA. This sample has about 14,000 distinct CDR3 sequences in its table, and around 9.1% of those were observed once. Clones ranked in the top ten supply roughly 29% of the sample.

Source: PBMCs, taken at surgery. The receptors derive from a male donor with early-stage non-small cell lung cancer.

This clonotype was observed many times. V usage is TRBV13 and J usage is TRBJ2-3; D is undetermined. CDR3 length: 14 amino acids. The ends were cut back, 5 bases at V and 2 bases at J, with 11 bases in the middle. In germline, CDR1 is PRHDT, CDR2 FYEKMQ (reference sequence). The CDR3 is CASSLPAPTDTQYF. In nucleotides, the CDR3 is TGTGCCAGCAGCCTCCCTGCGCCCACAGATACGCAGTATTTT.

This clonotype was seen many times. The chain couples TRBV9 to TRBJ2-1; 8 bases map to TRBD2. This CDR3 region has 17 residues. In germline, CDR1 is SGDLS, CDR2 YYNGEE. The V segment lost 2 bases and the J segment 0 bases; nucleotides outside the gene matches: 7. The CDR3 DNA reads TGTGCCAGCAGCGTGGCCGGGACTAGTAACTCCTACAATGAGCAGTTCTTC. This codes for CASSVAGTSNSYNEQFF.

In DNA form, the CDR3 reads TGTGCCAGCAGCTTATCTGTGAACAATGAGCAGTTCTTC. It yields the protein CASSLSVNNEQFF. The chain recombines TRBV7-6 with TRBJ2-1; D remains ambiguous. In germline, CDR1 is SGHVS, CDR2 FNYEAQ. The CDR3 is made up of 13 amino acids. Trimming removed 2 bases at V and 5 bases at J, with 7 bases between.

The chain carries TRBV6-6 and TRBJ2-2; D gene unclear. The CDR3 runs to 13 residues. The germline V and J ends were trimmed by 6 bases and 2 bases, with 7 bases remaining between them. The germline gives CDR1 MNHNY, CDR2 SVGAGI (reference sequence). CDR3 sequence (DNA): TGTGCCAGCAGAGGATCAAACACCGGGGAGCTGTTTTTT. Translation gives CASRGSNTGELFF.

The chain uses TRBV11-3 and TRBJ2-2; a possible D gene is TRBD2 (5 bases). CDR3 length equals 11 residues. Germline V lookup: CDR1 SGHNT, CDR2 YENEEA. The V gene lost 8 bases and the J gene lost 5 bases, with 6 bases spanning the gap. This CDR3 reads CASRGTGELFF. DNA of the CDR3: TGTGCCAGCCGGGGTACCGGGGAGCTGTTTTTT.

The chain combines TRBV19 with TRBJ2-7; D assignment may be TRBD1 or TRBD2 (5 bases each). The ends were cut back, 4 bases at V and 3 bases at J, with 16 bases in the middle. Germline V gives CDR1 LNHDA, CDR2 SQIVND (reference sequence). This CDR3 region has 15 residues. This chain's CDR3 is CASSRAGTEYYEQYF. The CDR3, as DNA: TGTGCCAGTAGTAGGGCCGGGACGGAATACTACGAGCAGTACTTC.

The chain uses TRBV15 and TRBJ2-1; maybe TRBD2 (6 bases). The germline V gene encodes CDR1 LNHNV and CDR2 YYDKDF (reference sequence). V was shortened by 3 bases and J by 2 bases, with 11 bases between the two germline ends. The CDR3 is 15 residues long. This chain's CDR3 is CATSSGRDPYNEQFF. CDR3 nucleotides: TGTGCCACCAGCAGCGGGCGGGACCCCTACAATGAGCAGTTCTTC. Complete variable domain (other parts from reference TRBV15 and TRBJ2-1): DAMVIQNPRYQVTQFGKPVTLSCSQTLNHNVMYWYQQKSSQAPKLLFHYYDKDFNNEADTPDNFQSRRPNTSFCFLDIRSPGLGDTAMYLCATSSGRDPYNEQFFGPGTRLTVL.

This clonotype was seen at least ten times. The chain is built from TRBV28 and TRBJ1-5; D possibly corresponds to TRBD1 (5 bases). CDR3 length: 14 residues. V was trimmed by 4 bases and J by 7 bases, leaving 14 bases between them. Per germline, CDR1 MDHEN and CDR2 SYDVKM. The DNA of the CDR3 is TGTGCCAGCAGTTCAACGCAGGGAGAGCAGCCCCAGCATTTT. As protein: CASSSTQGEQPQHF.

This clonotype was found many times. The chain has TRBV4-1 and TRBJ2-1; D is ambiguous. Germline CDR1 and CDR2: MGHRA and YSYEKL. V was trimmed by 0 bases and J by 9 bases, leaving 6 bases between them. The CDR3 is 12 residues long. This chain's CDR3 is CASSQDKGEQFF. Here the CDR3 DNA reads TGCGCCAGCAGCCAAGATAAGGGTGAGCAGTTCTTC.

This clonotype has ten or more counts. The J gene is TRBJ2-2, the V gene TRBV11-2; tentative D call: TRBD1 (6 bases). Germline V gives CDR1 SGHAT, CDR2 FQNNGV. Trimming removed 7 bases from V and 0 bases from J, with 18 bases in between. The CDR3 runs 17 residues. CDR3 DNA sequence: TGTGCCAGCACCCCAGGGGTACAGGGCGCGAACACCGGGGAGCTGTTTTTT. Translated: CASTPGVQGANTGELFF. Full variable domain (outside the CDR3, taken from reference TRBV11-2 and TRBJ2-2): EAGVAQSPRYKIIEKRQSVAFWCNPISGHATLYWYQQILGQGPKLLIQFQNNGVVDDSQLPKDRFSAERLKGVDSTLKIQPAKLEDSAVYLCASTPGVQGANTGELFFGEGSRLTVL.

This clonotype was found a few times. The chain recombines TRBV29-1 with TRBJ1-1, with 8 bases aligning to TRBD1. CDR1 SQVTM and CDR2 ANQGSEA come from the germline V gene. Trimming at V came to 6 bases and at J to 1 base, leaving 7 bases not matched to a gene. The CDR3 contains 14 residues. The CDR3 spells CSVKSGTGNTEAFF. DNA for the CDR3: TGCAGCGTCAAATCCGGGACAGGGAACACTGAAGCTTTCTTT.

This clonotype was detected ten times or more. The J gene is TRBJ2-3, the V gene TRBV19; unclear D gene. The CDR3 covers 11 residues. Between the trimmed V and J ends, which lost 7 bases and 5 bases, there was a span of 7 bases. CDR1 and CDR2 from the germline V gene are LNHDA and SQIVND (reference sequence). In DNA, the CDR3 is TGTGCCAGTACGGTCCAAGATACGCAGTATTTT. Encoded protein: CASTVQDTQYF.

This clonotype showed up many times. This chain links TRBV3-1 with TRBJ2-2, with D maybe TRBD1 (8 bases). This CDR3 contains 16 residues. Germline V CDR1 and CDR2: LGHDT, YNNKEL (reference sequence). Trimming pared 7 bases from V and 0 bases from J, leaving 15 bases between. CDR3 sequence: CASNNRGGANTGELFF. The CDR3 bases are TGTGCCAGCAATAACAGGGGGGGAGCGAACACCGGGGAGCTGTTTTTT.

This clonotype has just a few counts. The genes are TRBV28 and TRBJ2-7; D perhaps matches TRBD2 (5 bases). V was clipped by 3 bases and J by 6 bases, with 15 bases between them. The V gene's germline CDR1 is MDHEN and CDR2 SYDVKM. CDR3 length: 14 residues. The chain's CDR3 is CASSLRTPGTEQYF. The CDR3 nucleotides are TGTGCCAGCAGTTTGCGGACTCCCGGCACCGAGCAGTACTTC.

This clonotype occurred many times. The V call is TRBV15, the J call TRBJ2-7, with 9 bases that match TRBD1. Germline-derived CDR1 and CDR2 are LNHNV and YYDKDF (reference sequence). The CDR3 spans 15 residues. Germline trimming cut 1 base from V and 2 bases from J; bases unmatched to any gene: 3. The CDR3 here is CATSRGQGEAYEQYF. DNA of the CDR3: TGTGCCACCAGCAGAGGACAGGGGGAAGCCTACGAGCAGTACTTC. Based on the CDR3 plus reference TRBV15 and TRBJ2-7, the full variable domain is DAMVIQNPRYQVTQFGKPVTLSCSQTLNHNVMYWYQQKSSQAPKLLFHYYDKDFNNEADTPDNFQSRRPNTSFCFLDIRSPGLGDTAMYLCATSRGQGEAYEQYFGPGTRLTVT.

This clonotype was detected ten times or more. J is TRBJ2-7 and V is TRBV14; either TRBD1 or TRBD2 may supply D (5 bases each). The CDR3 runs 14 residues. V was clipped by 5 bases and J by 2 bases, with 13 bases between them. Germline values: CDR1 SGHDN, CDR2 FVKESK. The CDR3 sequence: CASSNPGRAYEQYF. In nucleotides, the CDR3 is TGTGCCAGCAGCAACCCGGGGCGAGCCTACGAGCAGTACTTC.

This clonotype was counted ten times or more. The chain combines TRBV19 with TRBJ1-2; 7 bases agree with TRBD1. CDR3 length: 13 amino acids. The J segment lost 4 bases and the V segment lost 7 bases, leaving 6 bases of the junction unmatched. Germline assignment: CDR1 LNHDA and CDR2 SQIVND (reference sequence). CDR3 sequence reads: CASTRGQGYGYTF. CDR3 DNA sequence: TGTGCCAGTACGAGGGGGCAGGGCTATGGCTACACCTTC. The full variable domain, with the rest looked up from reference TRBV19 and TRBJ1-2, is DGGITQSPKYLFRKEGQNVTLSCEQNLNHDAMYWYRQDPGQGLRLIYYSQIVNDFQKGDIAEGYSVSREKKESFPLTVTSAQKNPTAFYLCASTRGQGYGYTFGSGTRLTVV.

In this sample, this clonotype turned up many times. This chain joins TRBV12-3 or TRBV12-4 and TRBJ1-1; D is unclear. The CDR3 loop spans 15 amino acids. Trimming took 3 bases from V and 4 from J, leaving 15 bases between them. CDR3 loop: CASSLLTSQGTEAFF. The CDR3 DNA is TGTGCCAGCAGTTTGTTGACCTCCCAAGGCACTGAAGCTTTCTTT.

This clonotype has ten or more counts. Sequence at one end of the junction differs from germline and may be a read error. V usage is TRBV5-4 and J usage is TRBJ2-3, with no clear D. Germline assignment: CDR1 SGHNT and CDR2 YYREEE (reference sequence). This CDR3 contains 13 residues. The CDR3, as DNA: TGTGTCAGCAGCGTCGGGTCCGCAGATACGCAGTATTTT. It encodes CVSSVGSADTQYF.

This clonotype was found many times. The V and J genes are TRBV7-2 and TRBJ1-1; the match to TRBD1 covers 7 bases. The length of the CDR3 is 16 residues. Germline V gene lookup returns CDR1 SGHTA and CDR2 FQGNSA. Trimming removed 5 bases from V and 3 bases from J; junction bases left unmatched: 12. The CDR3 coding sequence is TGTGCCAGCAGCCTAAAGACAGGGCTGAAGGACACTGAAGCTTTCTTT. It translates to CASSLKTGLKDTEAFF.